Listed below are T cell receptor beta chains from one sample, sequenced in a study of cytomegalovirus exposure and HLA in healthy donors. TCRdb's table, derived via immunoSEQ multiplex PCR, lists solely in-frame clones and lacks some. The sample includes under 200,000 clones, 75% seen only once; the top ten take 2% to 3%. The sequenced sample consisted of PBMCs. All receptors come from a female donor in good health and CMV-seronegative. CDR3s include the opening cysteine and the closing phenylalanine or tryptophan. The D gene is left open where the match is weak. Size is stated for part of the rows, as once, few or many counts, or as a class when the clone is expanded.

v_gene	d_gene	abundance	j_gene	CDR3aa	CDR3nt
TRBV30	TRBD1	NA	TRBJ2-7	CAWSGDRGYEQYF	TGTGCCTGGAGTGGGGACAGGGGCTACGAGCAGTACTTC
TRBV5-5	TRBD1	NA	TRBJ1-2	CASRRQGAGYGYTF	TGTGCCAGCAGACGCCAGGGGGCCGGCTATGGCTACACCTTC
TRBV11-2	TRBD1	NA	TRBJ2-5	CASSLRGTGQETQYF	TGTGCCAGCAGCTTACGAGGGACAGGGCAAGAGACCCAGTACTTC
TRBV19	TRBD2	once	TRBJ2-2	CASSRLAGRDTGELFF	TGTGCCAGTAGTAGACTAGCGGGGAGGGACACCGGGGAGCTGTTTTTT
TRBV7-3	TRBD2	NA	TRBJ2-1	CASSLRAGAGNEQFF	TGTGCCAGCAGCTTAAGAGCGGGAGCAGGGAATGAGCAGTTCTTC
TRBV9	NA	NA	TRBJ1-5	CASSSRGQTSNQPQHF	TGTGCCAGCAGCTCCCGAGGGCAGACTAGCAATCAGCCCCAGCATTTT
TRBV7-9	NA	NA	TRBJ1-6	CASSLGGPPVLALHF	TGTGCCAGCAGCTTAGGAGGCCCCCCAGTTTTAGCCCTCCACTTT
TRBV27	NA	NA	TRBJ2-2	CASSLAWGQGNPGELFF	TGTGCCAGCAGTTTAGCCTGGGGCCAGGGGAATCCCGGGGAGCTGTTTTTT
TRBV2	NA	NA	TRBJ2-1	CASRAANEQFF	TGTGCCAGCAGGGCCGCCAATGAGCAGTTCTTC
TRBV27	NA	NA	TRBJ1-2	CASSPQGWSGYTF	TGTGCCAGCAGTCCCCAAGGTTGGAGCGGCTACACCTTC